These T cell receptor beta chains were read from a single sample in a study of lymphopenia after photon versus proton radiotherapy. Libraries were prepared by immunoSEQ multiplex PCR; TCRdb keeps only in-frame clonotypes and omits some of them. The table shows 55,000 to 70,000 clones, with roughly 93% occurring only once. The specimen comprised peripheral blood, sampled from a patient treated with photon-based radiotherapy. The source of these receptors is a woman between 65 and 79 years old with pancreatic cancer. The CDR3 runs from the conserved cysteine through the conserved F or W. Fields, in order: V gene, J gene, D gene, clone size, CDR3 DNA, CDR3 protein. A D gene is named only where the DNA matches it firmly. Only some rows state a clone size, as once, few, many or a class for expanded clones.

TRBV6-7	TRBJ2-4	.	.	TGTGCCAGCCAGGGTTGTCCCAAAAACATTCAGTACTTC	CASQGCPKNIQYF
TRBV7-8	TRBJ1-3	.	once	TGTGCCAGCAGCCCAATAGCCCCGGGTGTCTCTGGAAACACCATATATTTT	CASSPIAPGVSGNTIYF
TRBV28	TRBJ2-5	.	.	TGTGCCAGCAGTTTGAAAGAGACCCAGTACTTC	CASSLKETQYF
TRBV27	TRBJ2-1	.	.	TGTGCCAGCAGTTTACGGATGGTGAACAATGAGCAGTTCTTC	CASSLRMVNNEQFF
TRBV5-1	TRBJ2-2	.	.	TGCGCCAGCAGCTTGGCTGCGAACACCGGGGAGCTGTTTTTT	CASSLAANTGELFF
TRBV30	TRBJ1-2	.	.	TGTGCCTGGAGTGCCACAAACTATGGCTACACCTTC	CAWSATNYGYTF
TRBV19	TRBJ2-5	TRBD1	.	TGTGCCAGTAGTATTCTGGGACAGGGACAAGAGACCCAGTACTTC	CASSILGQGQETQYF
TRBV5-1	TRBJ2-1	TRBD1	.	TGCGCCAGCAGCTGGACCGGGACAGGTCCCCCCTACAATGAGCAGTTCTTC	CASSWTGTGPPYNEQFF
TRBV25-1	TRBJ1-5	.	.	TGTGCCAGCAGTGAAGGCACGTATAGCAATCAGCCCCAGCATTTT	CASSEGTYSNQPQHF
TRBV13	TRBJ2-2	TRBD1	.	TGTGCCAGCAGCGCGACAGGGTTAAATTTCACCGGGGAGCTGTTTTTT	CASSATGLNFTGELFF
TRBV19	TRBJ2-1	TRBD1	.	TGTGCCAGTAAAAAGGGACAGGGGAACAATGAGCAGTTCTTC	CASKKGQGNNEQFF
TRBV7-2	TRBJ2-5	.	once	TGTGCCAGCAGCCCCGGGACTCCCGGAGACTTACAGTACTTC	CASSPGTPGDLQYF
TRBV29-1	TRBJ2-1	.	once	TGCAGCGTCAGGATTCGGACTCGTCGTGGGCAGTTCTTC	CSVRIRTRRGQFF
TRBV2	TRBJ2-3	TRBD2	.	TGTGCCAGCAGTGGGACTAGCGGGAGAGATACGCAGTATTTT	CASSGTSGRDTQYF
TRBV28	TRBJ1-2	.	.	TGTGCCAGCAACCCCCCGGGAAGGAACTATGGCTACACCTTC	CASNPPGRNYGYTF
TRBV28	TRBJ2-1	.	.	TGTGCCAGCAGTTTGGCCAATGAGCAGTTCTTC	CASSLANEQFF
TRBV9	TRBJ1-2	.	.	TGTGCCAGCAGCGCGAGCTTTTACAGTTCTAACTATGGCTACACCTTC	CASSASFYSSNYGYTF
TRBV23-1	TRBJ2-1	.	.	TGCGCCAGCAGTCAATCACCATGCTCCTACAATGAGCAGTTCTTC	CASSQSPCSYNEQFF
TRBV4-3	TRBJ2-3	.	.	TGCGCCAGCAGCCAAGACTACGGCGTGGGAACGCAGTATTTT	CASSQDYGVGTQYF
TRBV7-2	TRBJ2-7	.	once	TGTGCCAGCAGTCTTCCGCAGGGGCCCTACGAGCAGTACTTC	CASSLPQGPYEQYF
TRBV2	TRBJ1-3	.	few	TGTGCCAGTCGGTTGGATGGAAACACCATATATTTT	CASRLDGNTIYF
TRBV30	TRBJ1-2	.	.	TGTGCCTGCCTTTACGGCCGGTTTGGGGGCTACACCTTC	CACLYGRFGGYTF
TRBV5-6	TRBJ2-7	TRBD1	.	TGTGCCAGCAGCTTGCCCGGGACAGGGAGTGCCTACGAGCAGTACTTC	CASSLPGTGSAYEQYF
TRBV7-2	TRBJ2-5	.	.	TGTGCCAGCAGCCGGGCGGGGCGGGAAGAGACCCAGTACTTC	CASSRAGREETQYF
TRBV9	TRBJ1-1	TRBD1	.	TGTGCCAGCAGCGCCCGCCGGACAGGGAAGAACACTGAAGCTTTCTTT	CASSARRTGKNTEAFF
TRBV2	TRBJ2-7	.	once	TGTGCCAGCAGTGAAAGGTACGAGCAGTACTTC	CASSERYEQYF
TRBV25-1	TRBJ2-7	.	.	TGTGCCAGCAGTGAAGGCAGCTACCCATACGAGCAGTACTTC	CASSEGSYPYEQYF
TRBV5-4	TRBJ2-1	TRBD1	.	TGTGCCAGCAGTCGTTTCTCCGGGACAGGATTTACAAATGAGCAGTTCTTC	CASSRFSGTGFTNEQFF
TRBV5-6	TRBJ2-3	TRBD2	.	TGTGCCAGCAGCTCGGTGGGAGGGCCTTTGGATACGCAGTATTTT	CASSSVGGPLDTQYF
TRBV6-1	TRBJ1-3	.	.	TGTGCCAGCAGTGGAGATACAGGGTCCGGAAACACCATATATTTT	CASSGDTGSGNTIYF
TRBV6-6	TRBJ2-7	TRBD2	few	TGTGCCAGCAACACCGGACTAGTCTCCTACGAGCAGTACTTC	CASNTGLVSYEQYF
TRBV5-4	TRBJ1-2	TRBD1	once	TGTGCCAGCAGCCTGGACAGGGGTAACTATGGCTACACCTTC	CASSLDRGNYGYTF
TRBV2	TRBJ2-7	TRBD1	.	TGTGCCAGCAGTCCCCGGGACAGGGAAGGGATCGAGCAGTACTTC	CASSPRDREGIEQYF
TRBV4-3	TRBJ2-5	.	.	TGCGCCAGCAGCCAAGTATGGGGCAGGGGAGAGACCCAGTACTTC	CASSQVWGRGETQYF
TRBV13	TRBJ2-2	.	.	TGTGCCAGCAGCTTAACGATACGCCGCGAACTAACCGGGGAGCTGTTTTTT	CASSLTIRRELTGELFF
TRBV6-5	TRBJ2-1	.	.	TGTGCCAGCAGTTATGTAGGGGGGGTAGGTGAGCAGTTCTTC	CASSYVGGVGEQFF
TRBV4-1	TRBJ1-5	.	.	TGCGCCAGCAGCCAAGTGAGACAGAAAAATCAGCCCCAGCATTTT	CASSQVRQKNQPQHF
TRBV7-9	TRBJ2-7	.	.	TGTGCCAGCAGCTTAGCCGGGGGACAAGACTCCTACGAGCAGTACTTC	CASSLAGGQDSYEQYF
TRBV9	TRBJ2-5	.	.	TGTGCCAGCAGCGTAGCGGTCCAAGAGACCCAGTACTTC	CASSVAVQETQYF
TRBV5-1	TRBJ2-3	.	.	TGCGCCAGCAGCTCCAGGGATCCTAGCACAGATACGCAGTATTTT	CASSSRDPSTDTQYF
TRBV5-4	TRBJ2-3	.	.	TGTGCCAGCAGCTTGGAAGGGGATACGCAGTATTTT	CASSLEGDTQYF
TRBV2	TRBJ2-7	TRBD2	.	TGTGCCAGCAGGGCAGGGACTAGCGGGAGCTCCTACGAGCAGTACTTC	CASRAGTSGSSYEQYF
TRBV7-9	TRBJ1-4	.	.	TGTGCCAGCACCGTAGGGCGAGGGGAACTGTTTTTT	CASTVGRGELFF